The next 24 T cell receptor beta chains were all read from a single sample in a study of Graves' ophthalmopathy and Graves' hyperthyroidism. RNA transcripts yielded amplified TCR beta CDR3 regions. First-round RT-PCR relied on HTBI primers, and a second-round multiplex PCR came next. TCRdb reprocessed the multiplex PCR reads with MiXCR, giving one entry per CDR3 protein. Altogether about 640,000 distinct CDR3 sequences are present, over 40% being singletons, with the ten largest covering over 2.5%. Sequences were obtained from peripheral blood. These receptors were taken from an adult man with Graves' ophthalmopathy.

This chain joins TRBV18 and TRBJ1-2; unclear D gene. Germline values: CDR1 KGHSH, CDR2 LQKENI. This CDR3 contains 13 residues. V lost 6 bases and J 7 bases, leaving 15 bases between the germline ends. CDR3 protein: CASSPADSVGYTF. The CDR3 DNA sequence: TGTGCCAGCTCCCCGGCCGACTCGGTTGGCTACACCTTC.

This clonotype was seen a handful of times. This sequence joins TRBV20-1 and TRBJ2-2; 8 positions agree with TRBD2. This CDR3 spans 15 amino acids. J was trimmed by 4 bases and V by 3 bases; bases with no gene match: 7. CDR1 is DFQATT and CDR2 is SNEGSKA in the germline V gene (reference sequence). CDR3 coding DNA: TGCAGTGCTAGCTCCGGGGGGGCGGGCACCGGGGAGCTGTTTTTT. This sequence encodes CSASSGGAGTGELFF.

The chain combines TRBV25-1 with TRBJ2-3; D assignment may be TRBD1 or TRBD2 (5 bases each). With 7 bases removed from V and 2 bases from J, the gap between germline ends came to 19 bases. The CDR3 is 16 amino acids. Germline V gives CDR1 MGHDK, CDR2 SYGVNS. The CDR3 loop is CASNARDQGYTDTQYF. In nucleotides, the CDR3 is TGTGCCAGCAATGCACGGGACCAGGGATACACAGATACGCAGTATTTT.

There are a few counts of this clonotype. The CDR3 DNA sequence: TGTGCCAGCAGCCCCCGGGACATAGAGACCCAGTACTTC. As protein: CASSPRDIETQYF. The J gene is TRBJ2-5, the V gene TRBV5-4, with D possibly matching TRBD1 (6 bases). The CDR3 has 13 amino acids. V lost 4 bases, J lost 4 bases, and 11 bases lay in between. Germline loops: CDR1 SGHNT, CDR2 YYREEE (reference sequence).

This chain connects TRBV2 to TRBJ1-1; D not resolved. The V end was cut by 8 bases, the J end by 11 bases, with 21 bases between. CDR3 length equals 13 residues. CDR1 is SNHLY and CDR2 is FYNNEI in the germline V gene. CDR3: CASSPQGRMEAFF. The DNA for the CDR3 is TGTGCCAGCTCACCACAAGGGCGTATGGAGGCTTTCTTT.

This clonotype was counted ten times or more. The chain employs TRBV7-8 and TRBJ2-7, with 7 nucleotides matching TRBD1. Per the germline V gene, CDR1 is SGHVS and CDR2 is FQNEAQ. The CDR3 covers 17 residues. Trimming cost V 5 bases and J 4 bases; bases outside gene matches: 17. The CDR3 region is CASSPHFVGTAPYEQYF. The CDR3 nucleotides are TGTGCCAGCAGCCCCCACTTTGTCGGGACAGCACCGTACGAGCAGTACTTC.

This clonotype has ten or more counts. The chain carries TRBV7-2 and TRBJ2-7; 9 nucleotides line up with TRBD1. The CDR3 consists of 13 residues. The junction had 3 bases not matched to a gene; V was cut back by 5 bases and J by 4 bases. CDR1 and CDR2 from the germline V gene are SGHTA and FQGNSA. The CDR3 DNA sequence: TGTGCCAGCAGCCCGGACAGGGGATACGAGCAGTACTTC. Protein: CASSPDRGYEQYF. Together with reference TRBV7-2 and TRBJ2-7, the CDR3 gives the full variable domain: GAGVSQSPSNKVTEKGKDVELRCDPISGHTALYWYRQSLGQGLEFLIYFQGNSAPDKSGLPSDRFSAERTGGSVSTLTIQRTQQEDSAVYLCASSPDRGYEQYFGPGTRLTVT.

The rearrangement links TRBV20-1 to TRBJ1-5, with D unresolved. Germline V gene data show CDR1 as DFQATT and CDR2 as SNEGSKA (reference sequence). This CDR3 contains 13 residues. Trimming cost V 4 bases and J 2 bases, with 9 bases left between them. The DNA of the CDR3 is TGCAGTGCTACAGGAATAGGCAATCAGCCCCAGCATTTT. It specifies CSATGIGNQPQHF.

The chain is built from TRBV12-3 or TRBV12-4 and TRBJ2-3, with 10 bases fitting TRBD2. V lost 5 bases, J lost 5 bases, and 4 bases stayed unmatched. This CDR3 region has 14 residues. CDR3 bases: TGTGCCAGCAGTCCCGGACTAGCGGTAGATACGCAGTATTTT. Encoded protein: CASSPGLAVDTQYF.

This clonotype was observed at least ten times. The V call is TRBV24-1, the J call TRBJ2-7, with 7 bases aligning to TRBD1. J lost 2 bases, V lost 5 bases, and 5 bases had no gene match. CDR1 and CDR2 from the germline V gene are KGHDR and SFDVKD. CDR3 length: 14 amino acids. The DNA of the CDR3 is TGTGCCACCAGTGGACGACAGGGAGCCTACGAGCAGTACTTC. It codes for CATSGRQGAYEQYF.

V gene TRBV15 combines with J gene TRBJ2-7; 10 nucleotides agree with TRBD1. The germline CDR1 and CDR2 sequences are LNHNV and YYDKDF (reference sequence). The V and J ends lost 1 base and 4 bases, in that order; junction bases with no gene match: 7. CDR3 length equals 16 residues. The CDR3 spells CATSRVGTGAGYEQYF. The CDR3 nucleotides are TGTGCCACCAGCAGAGTGGGGACAGGGGCGGGTTACGAGCAGTACTTC.

This clonotype was counted many times. The J gene is TRBJ1-2, the V gene TRBV7-9; weak D call: TRBD1 (5 bases). Germline-derived CDR1 and CDR2 are SEHNR and FQNEAQ (reference sequence). The CDR3 covers 12 residues. Trimming took off 1 base at V and 9 bases at J, with 9 bases between the two ends. CDR3 amino acids: CASSLGGPRYTF. CDR3 sequence (DNA): TGTGCCAGCAGCTTAGGGGGCCCACGCTACACCTTC.

The chain combines TRBV19 with TRBJ2-2; 7 bases fit TRBD1. Trimming cost V 6 bases and J 5 bases; bases outside gene matches: 9. Germline V gives CDR1 LNHDA, CDR2 SQIVND (reference sequence). The CDR3 is 15 residues long. The CDR3: CASSTDRVLTGELFF. CDR3 bases: TGTGCCAGTAGCACCGACAGGGTGTTAACCGGGGAGCTGTTTTTT.

About this clonotype itself: A single base separates this from a much larger clone, so it may be a read error. The chain links TRBV7-2 to TRBJ2-7; 8 bases line up with TRBD1. The CDR3 has 15 amino acids. The V and J ends lost 3 bases and 2 bases, in that order; junction bases with no gene match: 6. Germline CDR1 reads SGHTA; CDR2 reads FQGNSA. This CDR3 reads CASSFRDRPAYEQYF. CDR3 sequence (DNA): TGTGCCAGCAGCTTCCGGGACAGGCCAGCCTACGAGCAGTACTTC.

The sample holds many counts of this clonotype. The V call is TRBV7-2, the J call TRBJ2-5, with D uncertain. Germline assignment: CDR1 SGHTA and CDR2 FQGNSA. V lost 0 bases and J lost 7, with 6 bases in between. The length of the CDR3 is 12 residues. The CDR3 protein is CASSLALGTQYF. The CDR3 coding sequence is TGTGCCAGCAGCTTAGCTCTCGGGACCCAGTACTTC.

This clonotype has a count of ten or more. The chain links TRBV10-3 to TRBJ1-3; D is undetermined. V lost 0 bases and J 4 bases, leaving 10 bases between the germline ends. CDR3 length: 15 residues. Germline V gene lookup returns CDR1 ENHRY and CDR2 SYGVKD. The CDR3 loop is CAISESEDGGNTIYF. CDR3 nucleotides: TGTGCCATCAGTGAGTCTGAGGACGGAGGAAACACCATATATTTT.

J is TRBJ1-4 and V is TRBV25-1, with 9 bases identical to TRBD1. CDR3 length equals 16 residues. V was clipped by 3 bases and J by 3 bases; unmatched bases: 5. The germline CDR1 and CDR2 sequences are MGHDK and SYGVNS. The CDR3 reads CASSDRTGVSNEKLFF. In nucleotides, the CDR3 is TGTGCCAGCAGTGATCGGACAGGGGTATCTAATGAAAAACTGTTTTTT. The entire variable domain, with the rest obtained from reference TRBV25-1 and TRBJ1-4, is as follows: EADIYQTPRYLVIGTGKKITLECSQTMGHDKMYWYQQDPGMELHLIHYSYGVNSTEKGDLSSESTVSRIRTEHFPLTLESARPSHTSQYLCASSDRTGVSNEKLFFGSGTQLSVL.

This clonotype was counted at least ten times. V and J are TRBV5-1 and TRBJ2-5; 8 positions match TRBD1. Germline V lookup: CDR1 SGHRS, CDR2 YFSETQ. The CDR3 is 13 residues long. The V segment lost 2 bases and the J segment 4 bases; nucleotides outside the gene matches: 1. The CDR3: CASSFGQGETQYF. Here the CDR3 DNA reads TGCGCCAGCAGCTTCGGACAGGGAGAGACCCAGTACTTC.

This clonotype appeared many times. The V and J genes are TRBV7-3 and TRBJ1-2; D remains unclear. Germline V gene sequence: CDR1 SGHTA, CDR2 FQGTGA. The CDR3 covers 15 residues. The V gene lost 0 bases and the J gene lost 8 bases, with 16 bases spanning the gap. The CDR3 DNA follows: TGTGCCAGCAGCTTAACCCCCCAGGACCCTAGAGGCTACACCTTC. Amino acids: CASSLTPQDPRGYTF.

For this clonotype: One base away lies a much larger clone, so this may be a sequencing read error. CDR3 nucleotides: TGTGCCAGCAGTGAAGGGCAACAGGTTTATGGCTACACCTTC. This translates into CASSEGQQVYGYTF. J is TRBJ1-2 and V is TRBV2, with D possibly being TRBD1 (5 bases). Trimming stripped 1 base from V and 5 bases from J, with 11 bases between. The CDR3 contains 14 residues. Germline V lookup: CDR1 SNHLY, CDR2 FYNNEI.

This chain connects TRBV20-1 to TRBJ1-2; no clear D. Germline CDR1 is DFQATT and CDR2 is SNEGSKA (reference sequence). The CDR3 runs to 14 residues. V lost 4 bases to trimming and J lost 3 bases, with 15 bases between them. Here the CDR3 DNA reads TGCAGTGCTACCACCCCGGCACTTGACTATGGCTACACCTTC. Its translation: CSATTPALDYGYTF.

In this sample, this clonotype turned up once. The gene calls are TRBV29-1 and TRBJ2-5; D may be TRBD2 (6 bases). The CDR3 totals 14 residues. V lost 3 bases to trimming and J lost 2 bases, with 13 bases between them. Germline values: CDR1 SQVTM, CDR2 ANQGSEA. As DNA, the CDR3 is TGCAGCGTTGATGGGGCTAGCGTTCAAGAGACCCAGTACTTC. Translation gives CSVDGASVQETQYF.

The rearrangement joins TRBV5-1 to TRBJ2-7; D may be TRBD1 (5 bases). Germline V CDR1 and CDR2: SGHRS, YFSETQ. The CDR3 is 14 residues long. Trimming shortened V by 2 bases and J by 2 bases, and 11 bases separated the two germline ends. CDR3 region: CASSFRTNTYEQYF. CDR3 DNA: TGCGCCAGCAGCTTCCGGACAAATACCTACGAGCAGTACTTC.

This clonotype was counted a few times. The rearrangement joins TRBV2 to TRBJ2-1, with 10 bases fitting TRBD2. Germline V lookup: CDR1 SNHLY, CDR2 FYNNEI. This CDR3 region has 13 residues. V gave up 6 bases and J gave up 6 bases; unmatched junction bases: 2. As DNA, the CDR3 is TGTGCCAGCAGGGCTAGCGGGAGCAATGAGCAGTTCTTC. Its translation: CASRASGSNEQFF.